Following are 10 T cell receptor beta chains from one sample sequenced in a study of B cell selection in AIRE deficiency (dated by TCRdb to the late 2010s). Conventional CD4 T cells were sorted as cells that were CD4+CD127+. Library creation used the immunoSEQ multiplex PCR assay. The source is immuneACCESS, and TCRdb retained only in-frame sequences with V and J called. Part of the clones is not carried over; for the studies checked, unresolved V genes explain less than half of this, and the remainder is unexplained. This sample comprises some 24,000 clones, about 96% of them detected only once. The ten largest clones take up around 0.2% of the sample. Sequencing was done on a sample of CD4+CD127+ conventional T cells sorted from PBMCs. The receptors were gathered from a human donor in good health.

The V call is TRBV4-3, the J call TRBJ1-2; D call uncertain. The length of the CDR3 is 14 residues. From germline, CDR1 is LGHNA and CDR2 YSLEER. The V end lost 4 bases, the J end lost 3 bases, and 12 bases lay between the germline ends. The CDR3 nucleotides read TGCGCCAGCAGCCCCCTAGGAAGGTACTATGGCTACACCTTC. Translated: CASSPLGRYYGYTF.

This clone was counted a few times. The chain joins TRBV28 to TRBJ1-2; D gene uncertain. This CDR3 has 12 amino acids. Trimming took 5 bases from V and 4 from J, leaving 8 bases between them. Per germline, CDR1 MDHEN and CDR2 SYDVKM. The CDR3 DNA follows: TGTGCCAGCAGTATCCGGGGCTATGGCTACACCTTC. Encoded protein: CASSIRGYGYTF.

The genes are TRBV7-3 and TRBJ2-2; 11 bases fit TRBD2. V shed 4 bases and J 3 bases; nucleotides not matched to a gene: 7. CDR1 is SGHTA and CDR2 is FQGTGA in the germline V gene. This CDR3 region has 17 residues. The CDR3 is CASSSYSGRGHTGELFF. The CDR3 region has the DNA TGTGCCAGCAGCTCCTATAGCGGGAGGGGGCACACCGGGGAGCTGTTTTTT.

The chain carries TRBV28 and TRBJ1-4; D is possibly TRBD1 (5 bases). Germline lookup yields CDR1 MDHEN and CDR2 SYDVKM. This CDR3 spans 13 amino acids. V lost 11 bases to trimming and J lost 1 base, with 11 bases between them. The CDR3 spells CAPREGTNEKLFF. For the CDR3, the DNA is TGTGCCCCCAGGGAGGGAACTAATGAAAAACTGTTTTTT. Looking up the rest from reference TRBV28 and TRBJ1-4 gives the full variable domain: DVKVTQSSRYLVKRTGEKVFLECVQDMDHENMFWYRQDPGLGLRLIYFSYDVKMKEKGDIPEGYSVSREKKERFSLILESASTNQTSMYLCAPREGTNEKLFFGSGTQLSVL.

The chain links TRBV6-1 to TRBJ1-4; D is uncertain. Trimming left V 0 bases short and J 8 bases short, with 7 bases between. This CDR3 spans 13 amino acids. Germline CDR1 is MNHNS and CDR2 is SASEGT. The CDR3 DNA sequence: TGTGCCAGCAGTGAAGCTAGGTGGGAAAAACTGTTTTTT. This gives the protein CASSEARWEKLFF.

The chain uses TRBV28 and TRBJ2-4, with 7 positions matching TRBD1. With V trimmed by 4 bases and J by 8 bases, 5 bases remained unmatched. The CDR3 length is 13 residues. Germline V gene sequence: CDR1 MDHEN, CDR2 SYDVKM. The CDR3 reads CASSSPQGDIQYF. CDR3 sequence (DNA): TGTGCCAGCAGTTCTCCCCAGGGGGACATTCAGTACTTC.

The chain is built from TRBV5-4 and TRBJ1-1; no firm D call. The CDR3 has 15 residues. V gave up 0 bases and J gave up 0 bases, with 9 bases separating them. CDR1 SGHNT and CDR2 YYREEE come from the germline V gene (reference sequence). CDR3 coding DNA: TGTGCCAGCAGCTTGGCGGGCAGGCTGAACACTGAAGCTTTCTTT. Protein sequence: CASSLAGRLNTEAFF.

The chain has TRBV27 and TRBJ2-4, with D possibly called TRBD1 or TRBD2 (7 bases each). The V and J ends lost 6 bases and 8 bases respectively, with 26 bases between them. The CDR3 loop spans 17 amino acids. Germline V gene sequence: CDR1 MNHEY, CDR2 SMNVEV (reference sequence). The CDR3: CASSKNRDRAGGDIQYF. The CDR3 DNA reads TGTGCCAGCAGCAAAAACCGAGACAGGGCTGGGGGGGACATTCAGTACTTC.

The V gene is TRBV7-2, the J gene TRBJ2-7; D gene uncertain. The CDR3 length is 15 residues. From germline, CDR1 is SGHTA and CDR2 FQGNSA. Deletions cut 2 bases from V and 7 bases from J, with 18 bases between. Here the CDR3 reads CASSLIFPGSREQYF. CDR3 nucleotide sequence: TGTGCCAGCAGCTTAATTTTCCCCGGGTCGAGGGAGCAGTACTTC.

The V call is TRBV15, the J call TRBJ1-6; D is perhaps TRBD1 (6 bases). CDR3 length equals 14 residues. Germline V gene sequence: CDR1 LNHNV, CDR2 YYDKDF (reference sequence). Trimming left V 6 bases short and J 7 bases short, with 13 bases between. CDR3 DNA sequence: TGTGCCACCAGGGCGACAGGAGCAAATTCACCCCTCCACTTT. Translating it yields CATRATGANSPLHF.